Presented here are 18 T cell receptor beta chains from one specimen sequenced in a study of regulatory T cells in long-lasting Graves disease. Time point noted: newly diagnosed GD, antithyroid drugs for less than 3 months. Preparation of the TCR library used RNA extracted from PBMCs. According to the study, TCR beta libraries were built with iRepertoire HTBI primers and CDR3-region Arm-PCR. TCRdb re-analysed the multiplex PCR reads in MiXCR, keeping a single row per CDR3 protein. The sample includes about 560,000 distinct CDR3 sequences, about 15% seen only once; the top ten take 12%. Another study also made use of these data, one on T cells in Graves' hyperthyroidism and ophthalmopathy.

The starting material was peripheral blood mononuclear cells (PBMCs), obtained at new diagnosis, from a patient treated with antithyroid drugs. The source of these receptors is a man younger than 30 with Graves disease.

The V call is TRBV4-1, the J call TRBJ1-3, with no clear D. Germline-derived CDR1 and CDR2 are MGHRA and YSYEKL. This CDR3 spans 16 amino acids. Deletions cut 8 bases from V and 4 bases from J, with 21 bases between. CDR3 region: CASVGLDEIRGNTIYF. The CDR3 DNA reads as TGCGCCAGCGTGGGTTTGGATGAGATCAGGGGAAACACCATATATTTT.

This clonotype was counted between two and nine times. This chain links TRBV5-1 with TRBJ2-5; the D gene is possibly TRBD1 (6 bases). Trimming stripped 2 bases from V and 0 bases from J, with 17 bases between. The germline V gene has CDR1 SGHRS and CDR2 YFSETQ. The length of the CDR3 is 17 residues. This CDR3 reads CASSFSSRGEYQETQYF. DNA of the CDR3: TGCGCCAGCAGCTTTTCTTCCAGGGGCGAGTACCAAGAGACCCAGTACTTC.

In its sample, this clonotype was seen many times. This sequence joins TRBV5-1 and TRBJ1-1; D is unclear. The V gene's germline CDR1 is SGHRS and CDR2 YFSETQ. There are 13 residues in the CDR3. V dropped 3 bases and J dropped 5 bases, with 11 bases sitting between them. The CDR3 nucleotides are TGCGCCAGCAGCTGGGGAGGTGATACTGAAGCTTTCTTT. Protein sequence: CASSWGGDTEAFF.

J is TRBJ2-1 and V is TRBV5-1; D is tentatively TRBD1 or TRBD2 (5 bases each). This CDR3 has 16 amino acids. Looked up from germline, CDR1 is SGHRS and CDR2 is YFSETQ. V was pared by 0 bases and J by 4 bases, with 14 bases between. In nucleotides, the CDR3 is TGCGCCAGCAGCTTGGGGGCCGGGACCCAATACAATGAGCAGTTCTTC. Protein: CASSLGAGTQYNEQFF.

V usage is TRBV6-1 and J usage is TRBJ1-3; D call uncertain. The CDR3 sequence is 17 residues long. In germline, CDR1 is MNHNS, CDR2 SASEGT. The V and J ends lost 0 bases and 0 bases respectively, with 12 bases between them. The CDR3 DNA reads TGTGCCAGCAGTGAAGCGCATGGAGGGAGCTCTGGAAACACCATATATTTT. This sequence encodes CASSEAHGGSSGNTIYF.

The rearrangement links TRBV12-3 or TRBV12-4 to TRBJ1-2; 8 bases agree with TRBD1. V shed 3 bases, J shed 7 bases, and the junction held 10 bases outside the gene matches. The CDR3 runs 15 residues. The CDR3 nucleotides are TGTGCCAGCAGTTTGAGGGGACAGGCAACTCGTGGCTACACCTTC. Encoded protein: CASSLRGQATRGYTF.

There are many counts of this clonotype. V usage is TRBV30 and J usage is TRBJ2-1; TRBD2 agrees at 10 bases. V lost 0 bases, J lost 4 bases, and 6 bases stayed unmatched. The CDR3 sequence is 16 residues long. The germline V gene has CDR1 GTSNPN and CDR2 SVGIG (reference sequence). CDR3: CAWSVRGLAVYNEQFF. In DNA, the CDR3 is TGTGCCTGGAGTGTACGAGGACTAGCGGTATACAATGAGCAGTTCTTC.

This clonotype was detected only a few times. V gene TRBV5-6 combines with J gene TRBJ2-6, with D possibly being TRBD2 (5 bases). Trimming took off 4 bases at V and 9 bases at J, with 11 bases between the two ends. Germline V gene sequence: CDR1 SGHDT, CDR2 YYEEEE. This CDR3 comprises 13 residues. The CDR3 is CASSRTDGNVLTF. In DNA form, the CDR3 reads TGTGCCAGCAGCCGGACTGACGGCAACGTCCTGACTTTC. The full variable domain, in which reference TRBV5-6 and TRBJ2-6 provide the parts outside the CDR3, is DAGVTQSPTHLIKTRGQQVTLRCSPKSGHDTVSWYQQALGQGPQFIFQYYEEEERQRGNFPDRFSGHQFPNYSSELNVNALLLGDSALYLCASSRTDGNVLTFGAGSRLTVL.

The table lists this clonotype with many counts. The rearrangement links TRBV28 to TRBJ2-3, with TRBD1 matching over 9 bases. Germline trimming cut 5 bases from V and 6 bases from J; bases unmatched to any gene: 12. The CDR3 contains 16 residues. The germline V gene encodes CDR1 MDHEN and CDR2 SYDVKM. Written as DNA, the CDR3 is TGTGCCAGCAGTCCTCAAGGGACAGGGTACTTGGATACGCAGTATTTT. Encoded protein: CASSPQGTGYLDTQYF.

This clonotype was recorded a few times. The chain employs TRBV20-1 and TRBJ2-7; tentatively, D is TRBD2 (5 bases). With 5 bases removed from V and 2 bases from J, the gap between germline ends came to 10 bases. Germline CDR1 reads DFQATT; CDR2 reads SNEGSKA (reference sequence). This CDR3 region has 12 residues. The CDR3 DNA reads as TGCAGTGCTGGCCAAGCGGCCTACGAGCAGTACTTC. As protein: CSAGQAAYEQYF.

This clonotype was seen repeatedly, ten times or more. V is TRBV28 and J is TRBJ2-7, with TRBD2 identical over 10 bases. Trimming cost V 5 bases and J 6 bases; bases outside gene matches: 7. In germline, CDR1 is MDHEN, CDR2 SYDVKM. This CDR3 is 14 amino acids long. In nucleotides, the CDR3 is TGTGCCAGCAGTGCGCCACTAGCGGGAAGCGAGCAGTACTTC. Translation gives CASSAPLAGSEQYF.

The table lists this clonotype with a count of one. The chain carries TRBV14 and TRBJ2-3, with unresolved D. Germline CDR1 is SGHDN and CDR2 is FVKESK. The germline V and J ends were trimmed by 5 bases and 0 bases, with 12 bases remaining between them. The CDR3 loop spans 15 amino acids. CDR3 sequence: CASSVVASSTDTQYF. CDR3 coding DNA: TGTGCCAGCAGCGTAGTAGCCAGTAGCACAGATACGCAGTATTTT.

This clonotype occurred many times. This chain uses TRBV12-3 or TRBV12-4 with TRBJ1-2, with D uncertain. V lost 4 bases and J 4 bases, leaving 13 bases between the germline ends. The CDR3 loop spans 14 amino acids. CDR3 nucleotides: TGTGCCAGCAGTTCCACGCGCGAACTCTATGGCTACACCTTC. Amino acids: CASSSTRELYGYTF.

This clonotype has more than one count but fewer than ten. CDR3 coding DNA: TGTGCCAGCAGCTCAGGAGCGAGCACTGAAGCTTTCTTT. It is translated as CASSSGASTEAFF. V usage is TRBV7-6 and J usage is TRBJ1-1; no definite D call. V dropped 4 bases and J dropped 4 bases, with 10 bases sitting between them. The CDR3 is 13 amino acids. Germline CDR1 is SGHVS and CDR2 is FNYEAQ.

As concerns this clonotype: A much larger clone lies one base from this, so it may be a read error. The chain recombines TRBV20-1 with TRBJ1-5; D remains unclear. The CDR3 contains 13 residues. Germline V gene sequence: CDR1 DFQATT, CDR2 SNEGSKA (reference sequence). CDR3 DNA sequence: TGCAGTGCTAGAGATTTCCCCGGTCAGCCCCAGCGTTTT. The encoded protein is CSARDFPGQPQRF.

This clonotype was picked up many times. This sequence joins TRBV11-2 and TRBJ2-3; 12 bases align to TRBD2. Trimming cost V 1 base and J 4 bases; bases outside gene matches: 3. The CDR3 has 16 amino acids. Germline V lookup: CDR1 SGHAT, CDR2 FQNNGV. This CDR3 reads CASSLVASGRADTQYF. The CDR3 DNA follows: TGTGCCAGCAGCTTAGTTGCTAGCGGGAGGGCAGATACGCAGTATTTT.

V usage is TRBV12-3 or TRBV12-4 and J usage is TRBJ1-2, with TRBD1 matching over 11 bases. The CDR3 contains 15 residues. With 7 bases clipped from V and 2 bases from J, the junction kept 6 bases outside the gene matches. The CDR3 protein is CASTADRGRNYGYTF. CDR3 nucleotides: TGTGCCAGCACCGCGGACAGGGGGCGAAACTATGGCTACACCTTC.

This clonotype appeared many times. The chain carries TRBV7-9 and TRBJ2-3, with 12 bases lining up with TRBD2. V trimming: 6 bases; J trimming: 2 bases; junction bases outside the gene matches: 6. Germline CDR1 reads SEHNR; CDR2 reads FQNEAQ (reference sequence). The CDR3 loop spans 16 amino acids. For the CDR3, the DNA is TGTGCCAGCAGTACTGGACTAGCGGGGCACACAGATACGCAGTATTTT. Translating gives CASSTGLAGHTDTQYF.